This entry lists 15 T cell receptor beta chains sequenced from one sample in a study of blood T cells in healthy people across ages. Primed by a sample-barcoded 5' primer and a J-beta primer mix, a second PCR proceeded for about 6 to 11 cycles. TCRdb independently ran MiXCR on the 5' RACE reads; one entry per CDR3 protein. Of fewer than 800,000 distinct CDR3 sequences listed, roughly 32% are singletons. Sequences were obtained from blood. The receptors derive from a woman of 80 years or more in good health.

The chain combines TRBV3-1 with TRBJ1-2; no clear D gene. Trimming took off 4 bases at V and 4 bases at J, with 13 bases between the two ends. The CDR3 runs to 14 residues. The germline gives CDR1 LGHDT, CDR2 YNNKEL (reference sequence). In nucleotides, the CDR3 is TGTGCCAGCAGCCTTTCGGACGGCAGCTATGGCTACACCTTC. It yields the protein CASSLSDGSYGYTF. Combining the CDR3 with reference TRBV3-1 and TRBJ1-2 gives the whole variable domain DTAVSQTPKYLVTQMGNDKSIKCEQNLGHDTMYWYKQDSKKFLKIMFSYNNKELIINETVPNRFSPKSPDKAHLNLHINSLELGDSAVYFCASSLSDGSYGYTFGSGTRLTVV.

Remarks on this clonotype: This may come from a read error, since a much larger clone is one base off. The V call is TRBV10-3, the J call TRBJ2-3, with D maybe TRBD1 (6 bases). The length of the CDR3 is 16 residues. V was shortened by 4 bases and J by 0 bases, with 14 bases between the two germline ends. CDR1 and CDR2 (germline): ENHRY, SYGVKD. The CDR3 DNA is TGTGCCATCAGTGGGTCGACTCAGGGGAGCACAGATACGCAGTATTTT. It encodes CAISGSTQGSTDTQYF.

At least ten counts were recorded for this clonotype. The J gene is TRBJ1-1, the V gene TRBV5-6; no reliable D call. Germline V CDR1 and CDR2: SGHDT, YYEEEE. V was trimmed by 0 bases and J by 1 base, leaving 16 bases between them. This CDR3 has 17 amino acids. The chain's CDR3 is CASSLVRGSQRNTEAFF. Written as DNA, the CDR3 is TGTGCCAGCAGCTTGGTTAGAGGGTCCCAGAGGAACACTGAAGCTTTCTTT.

Only a few counts were recorded for this clonotype. The chain combines TRBV12-3 or TRBV12-4 with TRBJ2-5; D gene unclear. Deletions cut 0 bases from V and 0 bases from J, with 8 bases between. This CDR3 is built from 15 residues. The CDR3: CASSLAGGYQETQYF. The CDR3 coding sequence is TGTGCCAGCAGTTTAGCCGGCGGCTACCAAGAGACCCAGTACTTC.

This clonotype was recorded many times. This chain connects TRBV27 to TRBJ2-7; D remains ambiguous. The V gene's germline CDR1 is MNHEY and CDR2 SMNVEV (reference sequence). The CDR3 spans 11 residues. Trimming took 6 bases from V and 5 from J, leaving 8 bases between them. The CDR3: CASSHSDEQYF. The CDR3 DNA is TGTGCCAGCAGCCATTCGGACGAGCAGTACTTC.

This clonotype occurred a few times. A read error may be the cause here, since a much bigger clone is one base away. The rearrangement uses TRBV7-9 and TRBJ2-3, with unresolved D. This CDR3 is built from 14 residues. Trimming took off 5 bases at V and 14 bases at J, with 23 bases between the two ends. Germline CDR1 SEHNR, CDR2 FQNEAQ (reference sequence). Written as DNA, the CDR3 is TGTGCCAGCAGCAATCGGGCCCCCACCGAAAAACTGTATTTT. Protein: CASSNRAPTEKLYF.

This sequence joins TRBV7-2 and TRBJ2-7; 8 bases line up with TRBD2. Germline values: CDR1 SGHTA, CDR2 FQGNSA. J gave up 3 bases and V 4 bases, and 5 bases lay outside the gene matches. The CDR3 loop spans 14 amino acids. Here the CDR3 reads CASSSTSGLYEQYF. CDR3 nucleotides: TGTGCCAGCAGCTCTACTAGCGGACTCTACGAGCAGTACTTC.

This clonotype was seen only a few times. This chain connects TRBV7-2 to TRBJ1-5, with TRBD1 matching over 9 bases. The CDR3 is 15 residues long. Germline CDR1 is SGHTA and CDR2 is FQGNSA. The junction had 7 bases not matched to a gene; V was cut back by 5 bases and J by 5 bases. The CDR3 bases are TGTGCCAGCAGCCCATGGACAGGGGAGTATCAGCCCCAGCATTTT. This translates into CASSPWTGEYQPQHF.

This clonotype was counted only a few times. Written as DNA, the CDR3 is TGTGCCAGCAGTCCCCGGGCCTATAGCAATCAGCCCCAGCATTTT. Residues: CASSPRAYSNQPQHF. The chain employs TRBV28 and TRBJ1-5; no reliable D call. There are 15 residues in the CDR3. Trimming cost V 5 bases and J 0 bases, with 11 bases left between them. Germline assignment: CDR1 MDHEN and CDR2 SYDVKM. The full variable domain, its missing parts supplied by reference TRBV28 and TRBJ1-5, is DVKVTQSSRYLVKRTGEKVFLECVQDMDHENMFWYRQDPGLGLRLIYFSYDVKMKEKGDIPEGYSVSREKKERFSLILESASTNQTSMYLCASSPRAYSNQPQHFGDGTRLSIL.

Details on this clonotype: Compared with germline, one end of the junction differs, possibly owing to a read error. The V call is TRBV7-9, the J call TRBJ2-1; weak D call: TRBD2 (6 bases). This CDR3 comprises 17 residues. In germline, CDR1 is SEHNR, CDR2 FQNEAQ (reference sequence). CDR3 amino acids: CASSLGEVWSSYNERYF. The CDR3 nucleotides are TGTGCCAGCAGCTTAGGGGAGGTGTGGAGCTCCTACAATGAGCGGTACTTC.

This clonotype was detected a few times. The chain combines TRBV6-1 with TRBJ1-1; weak D call: TRBD1 (5 bases). CDR1 MNHNS and CDR2 SASEGT come from the germline V gene. V dropped 5 bases and J dropped 5 bases, with 15 bases sitting between them. The CDR3 extends over 14 amino acids. CDR3 amino acids: CASSRTSAGTEAFF. The CDR3 nucleotides are TGTGCCAGCAGTCGGACAAGCGCGGGAACTGAAGCTTTCTTT.

The rearrangement links TRBV2 to TRBJ2-7, with D tentatively TRBD2 (6 bases). Per the germline V gene, CDR1 is SNHLY and CDR2 is FYNNEI. Trimming removed 6 bases at V and 10 bases at J, with 16 bases between. This CDR3 is built from 12 residues. In DNA, the CDR3 is TGTGCCAGCAGCCAAACACGGGGGTATCAGTACTTC. Translated, it gives CASSQTRGYQYF.

V gene TRBV19 combines with J gene TRBJ1-1; a possible D gene is TRBD1 (6 bases). Germline lookup yields CDR1 LNHDA and CDR2 SQIVND (reference sequence). The length of the CDR3 is 14 residues. Trimming shortened V by 4 bases and J by 2 bases, and 11 bases separated the two germline ends. As DNA, the CDR3 is TGTGCCAGTAGTAGCGGGACACCCAACACTGAAGCTTTCTTT. It codes for CASSSGTPNTEAFF.

This chain links TRBV20-1 with TRBJ2-7, with a tentative D call TRBD2 (6 bases). CDR3 size: 16 residues. V lost 2 bases, J lost 2 bases, and 19 bases lay in between. From germline, CDR1 is DFQATT and CDR2 SNEGSKA (reference sequence). The DNA for the CDR3 is TGCAGTGCTAGACTTCCCGGGACTCAGTTAACCTACGAGCAGTACTTC. Protein product: CSARLPGTQLTYEQYF.

The chain combines TRBV7-2 with TRBJ2-5; D is tentatively TRBD1 or TRBD2 (5 bases each). V dropped 1 base and J dropped 5 bases, with 14 bases sitting between them. CDR1 and CDR2 (germline): SGHTA, FQGNSA. CDR3 length equals 15 residues. Here the CDR3 reads CASSLGGTTGETQYF. The DNA of the CDR3 is TGTGCCAGCAGCTTAGGGGGGACCACCGGGGAGACCCAGTACTTC.